This TCR beta chain was documented in a study of T cells in Graves' hyperthyroidism and ophthalmopathy. CDR3 length equals 17 residues. The germline gives CDR1 DFQATT, CDR2 SNEGSKA (reference sequence). V was pared by 0 bases and J by 0 bases, with 16 bases between. Amplified TCR beta CDR3 regions derived from RNA transcripts. Carried out on the TCR CDR3, a first-round RT-PCR used the HTBI primer set. TCRdb recomputed calls from the multiplex PCR reads with MiXCR, one row per CDR3 protein. The profile shows around 500,000 distinct CDR3 sequences, around an eighth of them singletons. The chain uses TRBV20-1 and TRBJ2-3; D might be TRBD2 (6 bases). This sequence originates from a woman between 18 and 29 years old with Graves' hyperthyroidism. The sample consisted of blood. CDR3 in DNA: TGCAGTGCTAGAGATCGGGGGTATTATGCTAGCACAGATACGCAGTATTTT. It encodes CSARDRGYYASTDTQYF.